What follows describes a single T cell receptor beta chain. Then a second PCR, running about 6 to 11 cycles, was carried out with a sample-barcoded 5' primer and a J-beta primer mix. TCRdb passed the 5' RACE reads through MiXCR, listing each CDR3 protein once. Of around 1.5 million distinct CDR3 sequences detected, about 32% appear once; the ten largest clones hold 11%. These data belong to a study of blood T cells in healthy people across ages. V was cut by 5 bases and J by 3 bases, with 17 bases left in between. Germline V CDR1 and CDR2: MNHEY, SMNVEV (reference sequence). There are 15 residues in the CDR3.

Sequencing was performed on blood. V and J are TRBV27 and TRBJ2-7; no reliable D call. The clonotype was recovered from a woman in her 30s in good health. In DNA form, the CDR3 reads TGTGCCAGCAGTACTCGTTCCAGCCCACTCTACGAGCAGTACTTC. It yields the protein CASSTRSSPLYEQYF.